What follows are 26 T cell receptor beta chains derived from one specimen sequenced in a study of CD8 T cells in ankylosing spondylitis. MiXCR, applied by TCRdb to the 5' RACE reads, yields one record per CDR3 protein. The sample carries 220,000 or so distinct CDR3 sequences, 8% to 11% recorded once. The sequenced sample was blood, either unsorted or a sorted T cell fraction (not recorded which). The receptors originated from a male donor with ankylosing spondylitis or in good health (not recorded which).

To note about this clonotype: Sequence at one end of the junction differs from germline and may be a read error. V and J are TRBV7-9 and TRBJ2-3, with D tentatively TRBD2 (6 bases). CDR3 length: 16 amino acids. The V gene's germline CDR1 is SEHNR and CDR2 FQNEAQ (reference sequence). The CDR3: CVSSLVGGAPPDTQYF. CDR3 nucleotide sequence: TGTGTCAGCAGCTTAGTTGGCGGGGCCCCCCCAGATACGCAGTATTTT.

The CDR3 DNA is TGTGCCACCAGCACGGACACGAACACTGAAGCTTTCTTT. Its protein product is CATSTDTNTEAFF. The genes are TRBV15 and TRBJ1-1, with D perhaps matching TRBD1 (5 bases). Trimming removed 4 bases at V and 1 base at J, with 7 bases between. The V gene's germline CDR1 is LNHNV and CDR2 YYDKDF (reference sequence). This CDR3 contains 13 residues.

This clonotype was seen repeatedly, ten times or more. The CDR3 nucleotides are TGCGCCAGCAGCGCGACTAGCGCGAGCACCGGGGAGCTGTTTTTT. Protein sequence: CASSATSASTGELFF. The gene calls are TRBV5-1 and TRBJ2-2; 8 nucleotides match TRBD2. The CDR3 covers 15 residues. The junction had 6 bases not matched to a gene; V was cut back by 4 bases and J by 4 bases. The germline V gene has CDR1 SGHRS and CDR2 YFSETQ. The full variable domain, with the rest looked up from reference TRBV5-1 and TRBJ2-2, is KAGVTQTPRYLIKTRGQQVTLSCSPISGHRSVSWYQQTPGQGLQFLFEYFSETQRNKGNFPGRFSGRQFSNSRSEMNVSTLELGDSALYLCASSATSASTGELFFGEGSRLTVL.

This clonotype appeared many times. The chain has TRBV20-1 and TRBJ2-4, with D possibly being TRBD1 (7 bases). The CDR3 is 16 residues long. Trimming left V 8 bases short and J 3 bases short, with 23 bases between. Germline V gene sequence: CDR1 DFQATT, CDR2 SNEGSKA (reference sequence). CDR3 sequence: CSSLGGPGQLKNIQYF. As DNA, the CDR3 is TGCAGTTCCCTCGGGGGCCCGGGACAGCTCAAAAACATTCAGTACTTC.

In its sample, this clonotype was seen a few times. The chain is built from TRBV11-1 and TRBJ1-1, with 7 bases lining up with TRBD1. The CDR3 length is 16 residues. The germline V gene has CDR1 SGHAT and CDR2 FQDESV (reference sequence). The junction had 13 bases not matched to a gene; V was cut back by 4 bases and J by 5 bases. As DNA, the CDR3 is TGTGCCAGCAGCTCCGGATCGGCCAGGGGGTATACTGAAGCTTTCTTT. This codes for CASSSGSARGYTEAFF.

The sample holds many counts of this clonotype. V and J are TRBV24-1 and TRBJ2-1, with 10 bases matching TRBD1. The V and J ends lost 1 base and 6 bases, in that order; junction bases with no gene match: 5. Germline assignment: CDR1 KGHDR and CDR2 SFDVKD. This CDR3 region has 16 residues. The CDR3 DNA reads TGTGCCACCAGTGATTTCACCGGGACAGGGGTCAATGAGCAGTTCTTC. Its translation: CATSDFTGTGVNEQFF.

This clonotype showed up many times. CDR3 sequence: CASSPGTGGKDEQYF. The CDR3 nucleotides are TGTGCCAGCTCACCCGGGACAGGGGGCAAGGACGAGCAGTACTTC. The chain employs TRBV18 and TRBJ2-7; 12 bases map to TRBD1. This CDR3 contains 15 residues. V shed 3 bases, J shed 5 bases, and the junction held 5 bases outside the gene matches. Germline lookup yields CDR1 KGHSH and CDR2 LQKENI. Variable domain in full (rest from reference TRBV18 and TRBJ2-7): NAGVMQNPRHLVRRRGQEARLRCSPMKGHSHVYWYRQLPEEGLKFMVYLQKENIIDESGMPKERFSAEFPKEGPSILRIQQVVRGDSAAYFCASSPGTGGKDEQYFGPGTRLTVT.

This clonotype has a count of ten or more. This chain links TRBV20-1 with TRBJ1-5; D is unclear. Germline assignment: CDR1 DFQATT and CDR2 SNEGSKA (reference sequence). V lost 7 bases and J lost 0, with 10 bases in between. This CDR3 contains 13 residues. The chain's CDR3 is CSVKDPSNQPQHF. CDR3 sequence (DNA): TGCAGTGTAAAGGACCCTAGCAATCAGCCCCAGCATTTT.

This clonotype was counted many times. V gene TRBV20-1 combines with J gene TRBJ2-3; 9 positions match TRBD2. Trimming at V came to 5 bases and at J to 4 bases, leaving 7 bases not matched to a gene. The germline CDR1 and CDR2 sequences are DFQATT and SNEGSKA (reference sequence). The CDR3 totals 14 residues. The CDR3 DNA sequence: TGCAGTGCTGAGCGGGGGGATCAGGCAGATACGCAGTATTTT. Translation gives CSAERGDQADTQYF.

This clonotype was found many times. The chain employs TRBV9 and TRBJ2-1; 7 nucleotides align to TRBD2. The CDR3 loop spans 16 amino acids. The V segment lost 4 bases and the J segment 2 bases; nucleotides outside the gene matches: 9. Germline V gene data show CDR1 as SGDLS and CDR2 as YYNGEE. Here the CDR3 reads CASSPEGDYPYNEQFF. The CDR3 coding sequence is TGTGCCAGCAGCCCCGAAGGGGACTACCCCTACAATGAGCAGTTCTTC.

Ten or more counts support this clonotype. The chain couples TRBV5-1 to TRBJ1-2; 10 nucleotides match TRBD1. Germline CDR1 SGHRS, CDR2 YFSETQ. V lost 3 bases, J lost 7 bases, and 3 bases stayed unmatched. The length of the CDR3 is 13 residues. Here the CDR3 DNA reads TGCGCCAGCAGCTCGACAGGGGGCAGTGGCTACACCTTC. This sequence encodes CASSSTGGSGYTF.

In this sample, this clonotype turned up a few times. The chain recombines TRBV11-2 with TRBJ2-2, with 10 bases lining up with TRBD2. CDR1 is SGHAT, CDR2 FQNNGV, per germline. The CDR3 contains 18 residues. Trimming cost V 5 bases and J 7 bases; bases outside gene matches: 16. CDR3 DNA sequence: TGTGCCAGCAGCCCCCCCGCCCGCGGGACTAGCGCGGTCGGGGAGCTGTTTTTT. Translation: CASSPPARGTSAVGELFF.

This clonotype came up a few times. CDR3 DNA sequence: TGTGCCAGCTGCGACAGGGAGCGGGAGACCCAGTACTTC. Protein sequence: CASCDRERETQYF. The chain joins TRBV11-1 to TRBJ2-5, with TRBD1 matching 7 bases. Germline CDR1 is SGHAT and CDR2 is FQDESV (reference sequence). The CDR3 covers 13 residues. V lost 8 bases and J lost 5; bases outside the gene matches: 8.

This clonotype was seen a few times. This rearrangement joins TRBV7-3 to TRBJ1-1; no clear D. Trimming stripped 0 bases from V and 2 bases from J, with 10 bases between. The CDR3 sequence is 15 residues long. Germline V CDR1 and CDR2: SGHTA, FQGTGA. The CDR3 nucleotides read TGTGCCAGCAGCTTAACGTTAACAGCTAACACTGAAGCTTTCTTT. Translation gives CASSLTLTANTEAFF.

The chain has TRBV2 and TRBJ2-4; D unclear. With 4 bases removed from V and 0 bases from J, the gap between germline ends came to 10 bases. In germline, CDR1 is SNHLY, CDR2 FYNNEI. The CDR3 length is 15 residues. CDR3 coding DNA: TGTGCCAGCAGTGTCGGTGGGGTAGCCAAAAACATTCAGTACTTC. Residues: CASSVGGVAKNIQYF.

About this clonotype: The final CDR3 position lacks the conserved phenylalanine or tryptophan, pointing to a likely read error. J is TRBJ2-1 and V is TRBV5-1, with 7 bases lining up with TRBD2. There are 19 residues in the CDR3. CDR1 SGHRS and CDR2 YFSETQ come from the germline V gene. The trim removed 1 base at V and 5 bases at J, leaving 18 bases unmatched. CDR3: CASSLLGPPGGRLNNEQFL. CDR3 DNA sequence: TGCGCCAGCAGCTTGCTCGGCCCCCCGGGGGGAAGATTAAACAATGAGCAGTTCCTC.

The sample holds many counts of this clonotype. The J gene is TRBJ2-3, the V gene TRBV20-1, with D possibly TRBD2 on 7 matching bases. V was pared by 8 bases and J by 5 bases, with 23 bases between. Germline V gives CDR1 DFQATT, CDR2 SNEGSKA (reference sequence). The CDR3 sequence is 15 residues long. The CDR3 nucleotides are TGCAGTCCAACCTCGGGGGGCCTGAGTCAAGATACGCAGTATTTT. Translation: CSPTSGGLSQDTQYF.

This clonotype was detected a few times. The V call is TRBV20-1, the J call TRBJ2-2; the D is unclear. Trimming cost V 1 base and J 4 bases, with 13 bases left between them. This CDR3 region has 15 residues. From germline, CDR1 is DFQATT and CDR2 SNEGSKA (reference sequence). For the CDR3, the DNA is TGCAGTGCTAGAGCCAACGTTCCTCGCACCGGGGAGCTGTTTTTT. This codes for CSARANVPRTGELFF.

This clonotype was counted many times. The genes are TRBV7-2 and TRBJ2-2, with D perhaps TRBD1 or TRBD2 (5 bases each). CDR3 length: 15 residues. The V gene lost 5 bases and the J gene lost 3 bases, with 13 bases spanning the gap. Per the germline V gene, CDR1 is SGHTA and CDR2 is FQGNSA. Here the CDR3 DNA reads TGTGCCAGCAGCCCCCGAACGGGGCACACCGGGGAGCTGTTTTTT. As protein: CASSPRTGHTGELFF. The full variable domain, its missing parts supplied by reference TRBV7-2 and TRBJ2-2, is GAGVSQSPSNKVTEKGKDVELRCDPISGHTALYWYRQSLGQGLEFLIYFQGNSAPDKSGLPSDRFSAERTGGSVSTLTIQRTQQEDSAVYLCASSPRTGHTGELFFGEGSRLTVL.

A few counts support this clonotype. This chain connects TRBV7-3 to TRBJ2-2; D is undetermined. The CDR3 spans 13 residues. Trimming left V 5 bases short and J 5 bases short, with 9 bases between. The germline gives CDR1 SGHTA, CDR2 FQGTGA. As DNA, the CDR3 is TGTGCCAGCAGCCCTTGGAGAACCGGGGAGCTGTTTTTT. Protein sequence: CASSPWRTGELFF.

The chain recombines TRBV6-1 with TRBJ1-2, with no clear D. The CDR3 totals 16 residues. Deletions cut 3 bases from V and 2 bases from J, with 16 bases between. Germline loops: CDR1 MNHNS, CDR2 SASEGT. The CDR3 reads CASSEGWNNRNYGYTF. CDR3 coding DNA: TGTGCCAGCAGTGAGGGATGGAATAACAGAAACTATGGCTACACCTTC.

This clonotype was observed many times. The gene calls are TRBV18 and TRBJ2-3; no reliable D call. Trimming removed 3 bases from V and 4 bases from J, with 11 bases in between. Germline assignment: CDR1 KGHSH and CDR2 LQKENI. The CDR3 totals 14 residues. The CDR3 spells CASSPTGSADTQYF. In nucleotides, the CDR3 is TGTGCCAGCTCACCCACCGGGTCAGCAGATACGCAGTATTTT.

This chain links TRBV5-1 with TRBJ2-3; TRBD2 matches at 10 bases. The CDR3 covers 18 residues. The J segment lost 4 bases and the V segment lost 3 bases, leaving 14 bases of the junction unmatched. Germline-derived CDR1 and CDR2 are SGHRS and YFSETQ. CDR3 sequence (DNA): TGCGCCAGCAGCTCCCCCTCCCTAGCGGGGGCCGGGGCAGATACGCAGTATTTT. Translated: CASSSPSLAGAGADTQYF.

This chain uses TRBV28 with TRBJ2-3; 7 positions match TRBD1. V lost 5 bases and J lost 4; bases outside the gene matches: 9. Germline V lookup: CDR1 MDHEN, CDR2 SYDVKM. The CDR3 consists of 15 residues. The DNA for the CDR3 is TGTGCCAGCAGTCCCCAGGGGGACCGATCAGATACGCAGTATTTT. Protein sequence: CASSPQGDRSDTQYF.

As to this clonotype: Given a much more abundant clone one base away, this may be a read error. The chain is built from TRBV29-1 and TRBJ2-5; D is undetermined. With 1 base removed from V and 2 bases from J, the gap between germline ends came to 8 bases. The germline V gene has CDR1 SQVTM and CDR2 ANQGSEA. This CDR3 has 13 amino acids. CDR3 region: CSVEGHAQETQYF. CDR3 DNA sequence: TGCAGCGTTGAAGGGCACGCACAAGAGACCCAGTACTTC.

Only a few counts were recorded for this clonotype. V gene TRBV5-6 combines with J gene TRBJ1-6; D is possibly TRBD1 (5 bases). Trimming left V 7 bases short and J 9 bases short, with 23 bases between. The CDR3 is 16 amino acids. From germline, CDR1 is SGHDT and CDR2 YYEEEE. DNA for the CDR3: TGTGCCAGCCACGCGACCTGGCGGGGTAGGGGTTCACCCCTCCACTTT. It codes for CASHATWRGRGSPLHF.